A single sample is the source of the 21 T cell receptor beta chains below, sequenced in a study of cytomegalovirus exposure and HLA in healthy donors. Repertoires were generated with immunoSEQ multiplex PCR, while TCRdb's copy carries only in-frame clones and drops some. The table lists about 110,000 clones, around 85% of them singletons. Sequenced input: PBMCs. The source is a woman aged 18-30 years in good health and CMV-seronegative.

The chain links TRBV30 to TRBJ1-5; TRBD1 matches 11 bases. This CDR3 is built from 14 residues. V was pared by 2 bases and J by 6 bases, with 3 bases of the junction left unmatched. The germline V gene has CDR1 GTSNPN and CDR2 SVGIG (reference sequence). The CDR3 here is CAWSIGQGAQPQHF. The DNA of the CDR3 is TGTGCCTGGAGTATTGGACAGGGGGCTCAGCCCCAGCATTTT.

This clone came up a few times. The chain combines TRBV4-2 with TRBJ1-3, with D possibly matching TRBD1 (6 bases). V was pared by 6 bases and J by 0 bases, with 12 bases between. CDR3 length: 15 residues. Per the germline V gene, CDR1 is LGHNA and CDR2 is YNFKEQ. The CDR3, as DNA: TGTGCCAGCAGTCAGCCGGACAGCTCTGGAAACACCATATATTTT. Its translation is CASSQPDSSGNTIYF.

The chain is built from TRBV9 and TRBJ1-2, with D tentatively TRBD1 (6 bases). V dropped 0 bases and J dropped 2 bases, with 14 bases sitting between them. The germline CDR1 and CDR2 sequences are SGDLS and YYNGEE. The CDR3 is made up of 16 amino acids. This CDR3 is CASSVALRQANYGYTF. In DNA, the CDR3 is TGTGCCAGCAGCGTAGCTCTTCGACAGGCCAACTATGGCTACACCTTC.

The chain carries TRBV5-1 and TRBJ2-1, with D possibly being TRBD2 (7 bases). This CDR3 contains 15 residues. Germline V gives CDR1 SGHRS, CDR2 YFSETQ. Trimming cost V 5 bases and J 3 bases, with 15 bases left between them. CDR3 DNA: TGCGCCAGCAGTGACGGGGGGCCTATCTACAATGAGCAGTTCTTC. Amino acids: CASSDGGPIYNEQFF.

The chain employs TRBV13 and TRBJ2-7; TRBD1 matches 9 bases. CDR1 and CDR2 from the germline V gene are PRHDT and FYEKMQ (reference sequence). V lost 5 bases, J lost 8 bases, and 10 bases stayed unmatched. The CDR3 is 14 amino acids. CDR3 region: CASSLNGQGFKQYF. The CDR3 DNA sequence: TGTGCCAGCAGCCTCAATGGACAGGGGTTTAAGCAGTACTTC.

CDR3 in amino acids: CASSPRTGLTEAFF. The CDR3 DNA follows: TGTGCCAGCAGCCCTAGGACAGGCCTGACTGAAGCTTTCTTT. The rearrangement uses TRBV13 and TRBJ1-1; 7 positions match TRBD1. Unmatched junction bases numbered 8, after V lost 5 bases and J lost 5 bases. The CDR3 is 14 residues long. Germline V gene lookup returns CDR1 PRHDT and CDR2 FYEKMQ (reference sequence).

The rearrangement joins TRBV4-1 to TRBJ2-5, with 7 bases fitting TRBD2. This CDR3 has 14 amino acids. Trimming at V came to 3 bases and at J to 5 bases, leaving 6 bases not matched to a gene. Per germline, CDR1 MGHRA and CDR2 YSYEKL. In DNA, the CDR3 is TGCGCCAGCAGCCAGGGAGGCGGGGGTGAGACCCAGTACTTC. Translation gives CASSQGGGGETQYF.

The chain is built from TRBV27 and TRBJ1-2, with unresolved D. CDR1 and CDR2 from the germline V gene are MNHEY and SMNVEV (reference sequence). V lost 6 bases and J 0 bases, leaving 8 bases between the germline ends. This CDR3 contains 13 residues. As DNA, the CDR3 is TGTGCCAGCAGCCGACTTTCTAACTATGGCTACACCTTC. Amino acids: CASSRLSNYGYTF.

V is TRBV19 and J is TRBJ2-7; 8 positions agree with TRBD1. The CDR3 has 13 residues. CDR1 and CDR2 (germline): LNHDA, SQIVND (reference sequence). Trimming removed 9 bases from V and 1 base from J; junction bases left unmatched: 5. The CDR3 region is CASHDRGSYEQYF. The CDR3 DNA reads as TGTGCCAGCCACGACAGGGGATCCTACGAGCAGTACTTC.

The table lists this clone with a count of one. The V call is TRBV30, the J call TRBJ1-1; D is ambiguous. Trimming took off 0 bases at V and 5 bases at J, with 13 bases between the two ends. Germline V gene lookup returns CDR1 GTSNPN and CDR2 SVGIG (reference sequence). There are 14 residues in the CDR3. The CDR3: CAWSVLKGRTEAFF. The CDR3 bases are TGTGCCTGGAGTGTCCTGAAAGGGAGGACTGAAGCTTTCTTT.

The chain employs TRBV7-8 and TRBJ1-5; a possible D gene is TRBD1 (6 bases). V gave up 1 base and J gave up 4 bases, with 11 bases separating them. This CDR3 is 15 amino acids long. The V gene's germline CDR1 is SGHVS and CDR2 FQNEAQ. CDR3 nucleotides: TGTGCCAGCAGCTTAGTCAGGGGCCAGAATCAGCCCCAGCATTTT. The encoded protein is CASSLVRGQNQPQHF.

The rearrangement links TRBV7-8 to TRBJ2-7; D possibly corresponds to TRBD1 (5 bases). The CDR3 totals 13 residues. Germline lookup yields CDR1 SGHVS and CDR2 FQNEAQ. V was trimmed by 3 bases and J by 5 bases, leaving 11 bases between them. CDR3 residues: CASSFRSTDEQYF. CDR3 nucleotide sequence: TGTGCCAGCAGCTTTCGATCGACAGACGAGCAGTACTTC.

The V and J genes are TRBV7-7 and TRBJ2-3, with 11 bases identical to TRBD1. Germline CDR1 is SSHAT and CDR2 is FNYEAQ (reference sequence). V shed 5 bases, J shed 6 bases, and the junction held 7 bases outside the gene matches. The CDR3 extends over 15 amino acids. This CDR3 is CASSKGQGGLDTQYF. The CDR3 coding sequence is TGTGCCAGCAGCAAGGGACAGGGGGGGTTGGATACGCAGTATTTT.

The chain uses TRBV19 and TRBJ1-5, with D possibly TRBD1 on 6 matching bases. The V and J ends lost 3 bases and 7 bases respectively, with 34 bases between them. Germline V gene data show CDR1 as LNHDA and CDR2 as SQIVND (reference sequence). The CDR3 extends over 21 amino acids. CDR3 protein: CASSIKGGQGRLGSFRQPQHF. The CDR3 DNA sequence: TGTGCCAGTAGTATTAAGGGCGGGCAGGGGAGATTGGGATCCTTCAGGCAGCCCCAGCATTTT.

This sequence joins TRBV27 and TRBJ2-7, with 8 nucleotides matching TRBD2. Per the germline V gene, CDR1 is MNHEY and CDR2 is SMNVEV (reference sequence). The CDR3 consists of 14 residues. J was trimmed by 2 bases and V by 6 bases; bases with no gene match: 6. CDR3 DNA sequence: TGTGCCAGCAGCCGGCGGGGGGCTACCTACGAGCAGTACTTC. Its translation is CASSRRGATYEQYF.

V is TRBV7-8 and J is TRBJ1-5, with 11 bases lining up with TRBD1. The germline gives CDR1 SGHVS, CDR2 FQNEAQ. The V gene end was trimmed by 3 bases and the J gene end by 6 bases; junction bases not matched to a gene: 4. This CDR3 is 15 amino acids long. The CDR3 bases are TGTGCCAGCAGCTTCGGACAGGGGGCTGGTCAGCCCCAGCATTTT. Its translation: CASSFGQGAGQPQHF.

V and J are TRBV2 and TRBJ1-2, with D possibly TRBD1 on 5 matching bases. The CDR3 is 11 amino acids. Germline V gives CDR1 SNHLY, CDR2 FYNNEI. V shed 1 base and J shed 8 bases, with 5 bases lying between them. CDR3 DNA: TGTGCCAGCAGTGAAGACAGGGGCTACACCTTC. Amino acids: CASSEDRGYTF.

This rearrangement joins TRBV4-1 to TRBJ1-2, with 7 bases aligning to TRBD1. With V trimmed by 3 bases and J by 5 bases, 6 bases remained unmatched. The germline gives CDR1 MGHRA, CDR2 YSYEKL. There are 14 residues in the CDR3. The CDR3 here is CASSHLTGKYGYTF. The DNA for the CDR3 is TGCGCCAGCAGCCATCTGACAGGGAAGTATGGCTACACCTTC.

V gene TRBV27 combines with J gene TRBJ2-1, with D possibly matching TRBD1 (5 bases). The germline V gene has CDR1 MNHEY and CDR2 SMNVEV (reference sequence). The V end lost 6 bases, the J end lost 10 bases, and 10 bases lay between the germline ends. The CDR3 loop spans 11 amino acids. This CDR3 is CASRAGNEQFF. Here the CDR3 DNA reads TGTGCCAGCAGGGCAGGGAACGAGCAGTTCTTC.

The V call is TRBV2, the J call TRBJ1-5; 10 nucleotides align to TRBD1. The CDR3 length is 19 residues. Per germline, CDR1 SNHLY and CDR2 FYNNEI. V gave up 4 bases and J gave up 0 bases; unmatched junction bases: 12. The CDR3 sequence is CASSGLGTGDFYSNQPQHF. As DNA, the CDR3 is TGTGCCAGCAGTGGTCTGGGGACAGGGGACTTCTATAGCAATCAGCCCCAGCATTTT.

The chain has TRBV9 and TRBJ2-1; maybe TRBD2 (5 bases). Germline lookup yields CDR1 SGDLS and CDR2 YYNGEE. The CDR3 is 15 amino acids. The V and J ends lost 3 bases and 5 bases respectively, with 15 bases between them. CDR3 region: CASSATRTIDNEQFF. CDR3 nucleotide sequence: TGTGCCAGCAGCGCCACTAGGACGATTGACAATGAGCAGTTCTTC. The entire variable domain, with the rest obtained from reference TRBV9 and TRBJ2-1, is as follows: DSGVTQTPKHLITATGQRVTLRCSPRSGDLSVYWYQQSLDQGLQFLIQYYNGEERAKGNILERFSAQQFPDLHSELNLSSLELGDSALYFCASSATRTIDNEQFFGPGTRLTVL.